In its sample, the clone carrying this T cell receptor beta chain was seen a few times. The target antigen is unknown. The data stem from a study of glioma-infiltrating T cells. Amplification of TCR alpha and beta CDR3 regions from RNA used iRepertoire nested multiplex PCR. One-step reverse transcription and amplification started from approximately 100-400 ng of tissue mRNA or PBMC total RNA. MiXCR was run by TCRdb on the multiplex PCR reads, yielding one entry per CDR3 protein. The sample carries about 190,000 distinct CDR3 sequences, about 32% recorded once. This CDR3 is built from 16 residues. Germline-derived CDR1 and CDR2 are SGHRS and YFSETQ. The V and J ends lost 1 base and 0 bases respectively, with 12 bases between them. Study results and caveats: Above-expected tissue-blood divergence occurred in all gliomas, most in low-grade ones. Only very few CDR3 sequences appeared in both tissue and blood.

This TCR was sampled from a human donor with low-grade glioma or glioblastoma, undergoing nonglioma brain surgery, or in good health (not recorded which). The chain joins TRBV5-1 to TRBJ2-3, with unresolved D. The specimen was glioma tissue, nonneoplastic brain tissue, or PBMCs (not recorded which). The CDR3 nucleotides read TGCGCCAGCAGCTTGTTAGGGCAACCTAGCACAGATACGCAGTATTTT. This encodes CASSLLGQPSTDTQYF. The full variable domain, completed using reference TRBV5-1 and TRBJ2-3, is KAGVTQTPRYLIKTRGQQVTLSCSPISGHRSVSWYQQTPGQGLQFLFEYFSETQRNKGNFPGRFSGRQFSNSRSEMNVSTLELGDSALYLCASSLLGQPSTDTQYFGPGTRLTVL.